This entry concerns a single T cell receptor (beta chain). CDR1 and CDR2 (germline): KGHSH, LQKENI. The CDR3 runs 16 residues. V lost 4 bases to trimming and J lost 4 bases; unmatched junction nucleotides: 9. The entry originates in a study of blood T cell repertoires in COVID-19. Study information: Acute-phase and convalescent COVID-19 samples originated in the United States, Italy and Spain.

Some clones are missing from TCRdb's copy, which holds only in-frame ones; the method was immunoSEQ multiplex PCR. The data contain more than 300,000 clones, roughly 86% of them singletons. The TCR originated in a woman aged 30 to 39 who had recovered from COVID-19. The V gene is TRBV18, the J gene TRBJ1-5; 8 bases fit TRBD1. What was sequenced was PBMCs or T cells enriched from blood (not recorded which). CDR3 nucleotides: TGTGCCAGCTCACGAGGGGAGACAGGGGCTAATCAGCCCCAGCATTTT. This codes for CASSRGETGANQPQHF.